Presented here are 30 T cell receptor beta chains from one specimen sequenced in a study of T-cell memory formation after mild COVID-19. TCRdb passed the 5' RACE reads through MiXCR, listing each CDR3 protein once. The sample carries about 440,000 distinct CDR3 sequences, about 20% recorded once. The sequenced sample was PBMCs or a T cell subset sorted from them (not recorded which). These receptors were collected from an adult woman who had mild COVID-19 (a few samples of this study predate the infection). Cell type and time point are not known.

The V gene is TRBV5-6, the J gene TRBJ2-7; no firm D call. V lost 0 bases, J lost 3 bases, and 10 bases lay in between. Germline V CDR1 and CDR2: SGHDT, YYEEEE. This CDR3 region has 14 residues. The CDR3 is CASSLVGSNYEQYF. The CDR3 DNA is TGTGCCAGCAGCTTGGTAGGCTCGAACTACGAGCAGTACTTC.

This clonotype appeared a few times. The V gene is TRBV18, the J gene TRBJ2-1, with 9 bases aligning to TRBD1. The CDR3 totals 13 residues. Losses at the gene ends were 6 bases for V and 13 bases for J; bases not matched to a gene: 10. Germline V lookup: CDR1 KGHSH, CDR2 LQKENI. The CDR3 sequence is CASSQKDRGFQFF. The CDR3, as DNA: TGTGCCAGCTCCCAAAAGGACAGGGGCTTTCAGTTCTTC. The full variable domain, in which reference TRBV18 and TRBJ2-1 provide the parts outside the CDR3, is NAGVMQNPRHLVRRRGQEARLRCSPMKGHSHVYWYRQLPEEGLKFMVYLQKENIIDESGMPKERFSAEFPKEGPSILRIQQVVRGDSAAYFCASSQKDRGFQFFGPGTRLTVL.

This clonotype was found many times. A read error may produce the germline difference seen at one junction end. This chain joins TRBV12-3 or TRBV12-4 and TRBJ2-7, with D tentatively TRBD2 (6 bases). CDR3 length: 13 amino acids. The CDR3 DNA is TGCGCCAGCAGCTTAGGTGGGGGGTACGAGCAGTACTTC. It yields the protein CASSLGGGYEQYF.

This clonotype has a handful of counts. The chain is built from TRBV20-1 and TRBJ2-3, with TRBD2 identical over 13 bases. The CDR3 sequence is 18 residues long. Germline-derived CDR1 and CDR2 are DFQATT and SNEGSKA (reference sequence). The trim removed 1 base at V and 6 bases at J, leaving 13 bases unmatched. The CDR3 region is CSARVVVRTSGRTDTQYF. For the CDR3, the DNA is TGCAGTGCTAGAGTGGTCGTACGGACTAGCGGGAGAACTGATACGCAGTATTTT.

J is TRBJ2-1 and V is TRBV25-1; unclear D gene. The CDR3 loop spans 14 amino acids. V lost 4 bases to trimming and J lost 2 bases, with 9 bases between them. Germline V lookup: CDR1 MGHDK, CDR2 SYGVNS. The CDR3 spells CASSGPVAYNEQFF. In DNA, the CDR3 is TGTGCCAGCAGTGGGCCTGTGGCCTACAATGAGCAGTTCTTC.

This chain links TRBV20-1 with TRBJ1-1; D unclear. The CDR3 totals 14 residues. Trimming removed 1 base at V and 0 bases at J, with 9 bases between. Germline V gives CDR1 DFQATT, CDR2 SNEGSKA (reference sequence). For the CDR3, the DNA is TGCAGTGCTAGAGTATGGGGAGTGAACACTGAAGCTTTCTTT. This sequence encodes CSARVWGVNTEAFF.

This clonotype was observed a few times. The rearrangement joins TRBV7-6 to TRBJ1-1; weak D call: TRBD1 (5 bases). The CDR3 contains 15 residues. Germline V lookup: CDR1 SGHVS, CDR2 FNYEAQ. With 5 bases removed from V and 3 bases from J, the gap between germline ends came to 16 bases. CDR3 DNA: TGTGCCAGCAGCCCTGGGGCGAGGCGGGACACTGAAGCTTTCTTT. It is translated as CASSPGARRDTEAFF.

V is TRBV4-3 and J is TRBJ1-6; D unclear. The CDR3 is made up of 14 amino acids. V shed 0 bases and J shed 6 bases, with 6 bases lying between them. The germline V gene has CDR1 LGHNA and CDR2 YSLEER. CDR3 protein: CASSQDRFNSPLHF. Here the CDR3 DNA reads TGCGCCAGCAGCCAAGACCGGTTTAATTCACCCCTCCACTTT.

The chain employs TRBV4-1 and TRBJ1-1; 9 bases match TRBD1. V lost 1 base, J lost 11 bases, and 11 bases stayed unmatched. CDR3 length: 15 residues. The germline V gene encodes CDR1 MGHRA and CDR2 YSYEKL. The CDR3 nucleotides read TGCGCCAGCAGCCAAGGGACAGGGGCTCCCGTGGGGGCTTTCTTT. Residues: CASSQGTGAPVGAFF.

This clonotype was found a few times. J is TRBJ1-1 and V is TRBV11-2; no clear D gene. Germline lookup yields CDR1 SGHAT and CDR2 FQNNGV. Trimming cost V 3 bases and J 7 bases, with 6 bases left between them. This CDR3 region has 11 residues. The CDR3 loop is CASSFPGEAFF. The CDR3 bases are TGTGCCAGCAGCTTCCCAGGTGAAGCTTTCTTT.

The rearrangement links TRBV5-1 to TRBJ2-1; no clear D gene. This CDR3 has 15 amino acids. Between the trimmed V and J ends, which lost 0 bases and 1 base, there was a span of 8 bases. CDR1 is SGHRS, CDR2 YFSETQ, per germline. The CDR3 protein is CASSLEARSYNEQFF. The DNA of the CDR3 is TGCGCCAGCAGCTTGGAGGCGCGGTCCTACAATGAGCAGTTCTTC.

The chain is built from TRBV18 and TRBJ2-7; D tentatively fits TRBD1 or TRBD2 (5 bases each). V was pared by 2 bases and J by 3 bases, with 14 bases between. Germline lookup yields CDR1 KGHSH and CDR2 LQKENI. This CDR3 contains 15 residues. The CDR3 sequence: CASSPEGDRNYEQYF. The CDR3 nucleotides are TGTGCCAGCTCACCAGAAGGGGACCGAAACTACGAGCAGTACTTC.

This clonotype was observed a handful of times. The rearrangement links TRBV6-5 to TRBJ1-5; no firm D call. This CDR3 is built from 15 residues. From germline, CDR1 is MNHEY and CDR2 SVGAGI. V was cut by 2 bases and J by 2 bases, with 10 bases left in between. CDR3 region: CASSYDNSGNQPQHF. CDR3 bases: TGTGCCAGCAGTTACGATAATAGTGGCAATCAGCCCCAGCATTTT.

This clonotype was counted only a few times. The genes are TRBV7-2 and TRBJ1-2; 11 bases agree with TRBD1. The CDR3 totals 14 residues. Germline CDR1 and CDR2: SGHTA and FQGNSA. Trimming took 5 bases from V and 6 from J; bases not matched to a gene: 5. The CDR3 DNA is TGTGCCAGCAGCCCACGGACAGGGGGCGATGGCTACACCTTC. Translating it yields CASSPRTGGDGYTF.

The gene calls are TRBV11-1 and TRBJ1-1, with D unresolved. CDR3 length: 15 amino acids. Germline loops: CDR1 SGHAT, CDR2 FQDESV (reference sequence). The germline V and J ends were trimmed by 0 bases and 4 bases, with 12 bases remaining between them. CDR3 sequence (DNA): TGTGCCAGCAGCTTAGCATCTCATTTCCTCACTGAAGCTTTCTTT. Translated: CASSLASHFLTEAFF.

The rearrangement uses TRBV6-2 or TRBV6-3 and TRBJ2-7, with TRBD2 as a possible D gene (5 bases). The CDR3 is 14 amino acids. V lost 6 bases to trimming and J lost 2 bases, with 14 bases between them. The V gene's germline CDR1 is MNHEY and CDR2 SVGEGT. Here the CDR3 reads CASSLKAEAYEQYF. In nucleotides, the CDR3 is TGTGCCAGCAGCCTTAAAGCGGAAGCCTACGAGCAGTACTTC.

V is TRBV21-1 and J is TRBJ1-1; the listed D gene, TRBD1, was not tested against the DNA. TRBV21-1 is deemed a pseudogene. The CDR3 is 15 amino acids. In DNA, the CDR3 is TGTGCCAGCAGCACCCGGACAGGGAGGAACACTGAAGCTTTCTTT. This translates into CASSTRTGRNTEAFF.

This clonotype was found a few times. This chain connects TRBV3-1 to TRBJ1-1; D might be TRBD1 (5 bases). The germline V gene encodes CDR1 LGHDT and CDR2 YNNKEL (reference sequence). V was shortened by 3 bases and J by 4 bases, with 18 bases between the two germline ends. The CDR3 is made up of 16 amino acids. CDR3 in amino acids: CASSHLVLRGGTEAFF. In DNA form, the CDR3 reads TGTGCCAGCAGCCATCTCGTTCTGCGGGGGGGCACTGAAGCTTTCTTT.

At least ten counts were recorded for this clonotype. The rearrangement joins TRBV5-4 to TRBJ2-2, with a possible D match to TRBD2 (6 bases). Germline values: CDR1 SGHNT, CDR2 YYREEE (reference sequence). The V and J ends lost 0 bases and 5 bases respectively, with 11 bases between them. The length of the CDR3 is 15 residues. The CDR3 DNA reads TGTGCCAGCAGCTTGGGCCGGGAGTGGACCGGGGAGCTGTTTTTT. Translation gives CASSLGREWTGELFF.

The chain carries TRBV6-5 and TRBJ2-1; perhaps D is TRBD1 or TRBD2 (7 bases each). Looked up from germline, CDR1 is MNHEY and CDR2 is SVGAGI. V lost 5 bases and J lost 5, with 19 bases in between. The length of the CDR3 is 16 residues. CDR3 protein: CASSIAWEGAHNEQFF. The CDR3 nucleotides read TGTGCCAGCAGTATCGCCTGGGAGGGGGCCCACAATGAGCAGTTCTTC.

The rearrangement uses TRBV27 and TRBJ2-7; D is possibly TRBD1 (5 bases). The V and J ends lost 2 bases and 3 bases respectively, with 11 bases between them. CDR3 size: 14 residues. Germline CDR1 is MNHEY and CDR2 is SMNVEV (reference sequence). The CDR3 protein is CASSLRQPFYEQYF. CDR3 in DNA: TGTGCCAGCAGTTTAAGACAGCCATTCTACGAGCAGTACTTC.

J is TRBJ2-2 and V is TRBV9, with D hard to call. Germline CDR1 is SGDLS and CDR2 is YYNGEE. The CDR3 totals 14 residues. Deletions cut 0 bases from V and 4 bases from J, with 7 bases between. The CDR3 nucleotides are TGTGCCAGCAGCGTAGGTCATTTCACCGGGGAGCTGTTTTTT. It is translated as CASSVGHFTGELFF.

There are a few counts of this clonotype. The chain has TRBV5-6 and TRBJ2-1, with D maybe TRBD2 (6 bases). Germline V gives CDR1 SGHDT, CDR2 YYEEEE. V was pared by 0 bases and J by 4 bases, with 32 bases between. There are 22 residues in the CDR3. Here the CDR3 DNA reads TGTGCCAGCAGCTTGGTTTGGAGGGTGGGAGATCCCGTTGGGTTTAATTACAATGAGCAGTTCTTC. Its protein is CASSLVWRVGDPVGFNYNEQFF.

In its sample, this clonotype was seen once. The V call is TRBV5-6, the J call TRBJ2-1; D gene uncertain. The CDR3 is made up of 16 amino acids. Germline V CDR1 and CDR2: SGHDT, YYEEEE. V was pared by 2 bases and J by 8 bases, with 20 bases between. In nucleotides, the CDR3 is TGTGCCAGCAGCTTAGTTAGACCCGGCCGTTTGGATGAGCAGTTCTTC. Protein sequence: CASSLVRPGRLDEQFF.

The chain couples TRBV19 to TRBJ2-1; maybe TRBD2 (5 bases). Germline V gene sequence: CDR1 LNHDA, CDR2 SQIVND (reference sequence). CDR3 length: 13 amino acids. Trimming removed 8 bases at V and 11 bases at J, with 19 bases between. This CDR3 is CASHGSDWRKQFF. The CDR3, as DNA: TGTGCCAGTCACGGTTCGGACTGGAGGAAGCAGTTCTTC.

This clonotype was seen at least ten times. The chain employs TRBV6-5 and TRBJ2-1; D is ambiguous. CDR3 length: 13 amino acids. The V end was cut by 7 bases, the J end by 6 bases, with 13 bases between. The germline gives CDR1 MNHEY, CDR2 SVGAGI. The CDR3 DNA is TGTGCCAGCAATACAGCCGGTGGCAATGAGCAGTTCTTC. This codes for CASNTAGGNEQFF.

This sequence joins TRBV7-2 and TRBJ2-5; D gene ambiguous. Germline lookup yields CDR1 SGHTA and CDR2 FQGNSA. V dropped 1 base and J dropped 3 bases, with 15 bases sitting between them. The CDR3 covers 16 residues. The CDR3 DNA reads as TGTGCCAGCAGCTTAGATCCGATGGGTGGTGAAGAGACCCAGTACTTC. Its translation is CASSLDPMGGEETQYF.

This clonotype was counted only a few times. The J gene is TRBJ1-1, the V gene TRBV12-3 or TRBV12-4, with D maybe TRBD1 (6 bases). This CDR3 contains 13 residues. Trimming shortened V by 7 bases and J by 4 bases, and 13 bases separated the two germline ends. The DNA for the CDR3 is TGTGCCAGCAATAGGGGGGGCATCACTGAAGCTTTCTTT. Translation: CASNRGGITEAFF.

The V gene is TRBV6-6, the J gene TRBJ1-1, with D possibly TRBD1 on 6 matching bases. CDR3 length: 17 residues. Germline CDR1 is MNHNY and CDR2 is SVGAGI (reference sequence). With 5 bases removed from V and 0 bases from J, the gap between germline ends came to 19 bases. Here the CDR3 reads CASSLWGGRTVNTEAFF. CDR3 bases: TGTGCCAGCAGTCTATGGGGGGGACGGACAGTGAACACTGAAGCTTTCTTT.

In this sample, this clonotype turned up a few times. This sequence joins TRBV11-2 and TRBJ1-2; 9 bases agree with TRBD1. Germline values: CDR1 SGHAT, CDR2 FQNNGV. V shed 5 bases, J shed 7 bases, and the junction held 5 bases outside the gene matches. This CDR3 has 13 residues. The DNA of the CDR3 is TGTGCCAGCAGCCGGACAGGGGAAGGTGGCTACACCTTC. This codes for CASSRTGEGGYTF.